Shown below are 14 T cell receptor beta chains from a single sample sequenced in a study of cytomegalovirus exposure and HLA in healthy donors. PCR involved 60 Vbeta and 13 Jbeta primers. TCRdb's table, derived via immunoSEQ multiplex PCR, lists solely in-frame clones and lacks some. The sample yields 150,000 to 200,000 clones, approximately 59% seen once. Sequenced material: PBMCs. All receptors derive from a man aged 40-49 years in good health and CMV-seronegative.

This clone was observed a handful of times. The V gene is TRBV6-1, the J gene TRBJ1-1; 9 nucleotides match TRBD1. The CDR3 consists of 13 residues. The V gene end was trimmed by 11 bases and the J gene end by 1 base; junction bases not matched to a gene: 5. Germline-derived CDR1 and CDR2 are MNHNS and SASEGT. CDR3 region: CACKGQGNTEAFF. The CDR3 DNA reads TGTGCCTGCAAGGGACAGGGGAACACTGAAGCTTTCTTT.

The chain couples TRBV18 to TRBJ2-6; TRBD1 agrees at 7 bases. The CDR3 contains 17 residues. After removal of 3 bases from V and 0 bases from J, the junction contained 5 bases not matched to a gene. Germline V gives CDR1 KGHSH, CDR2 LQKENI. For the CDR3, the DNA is TGTGCCAGCTCACCCCTCGGGACAGCCTCTGGGGCCAACGTCCTGACTTTC. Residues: CASSPLGTASGANVLTF. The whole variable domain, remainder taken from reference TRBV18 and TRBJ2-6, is NAGVMQNPRHLVRRRGQEARLRCSPMKGHSHVYWYRQLPEEGLKFMVYLQKENIIDESGMPKERFSAEFPKEGPSILRIQQVVRGDSAAYFCASSPLGTASGANVLTFGAGSRLTVL.

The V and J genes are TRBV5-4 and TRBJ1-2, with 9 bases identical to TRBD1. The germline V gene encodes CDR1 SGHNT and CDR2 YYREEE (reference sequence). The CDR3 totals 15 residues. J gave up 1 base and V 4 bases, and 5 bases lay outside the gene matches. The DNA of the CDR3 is TGTGCCAGCAGCCAAGGACAGGGGATTAACTATGGCTACACCTTC. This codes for CASSQGQGINYGYTF.

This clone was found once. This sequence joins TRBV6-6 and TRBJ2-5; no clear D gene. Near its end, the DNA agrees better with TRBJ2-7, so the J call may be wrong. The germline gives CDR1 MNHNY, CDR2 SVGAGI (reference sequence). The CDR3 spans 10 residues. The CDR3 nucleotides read TGTGCCAGCAGCAACTACGAGCAGTACTTC. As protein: CASSNYEQYF.

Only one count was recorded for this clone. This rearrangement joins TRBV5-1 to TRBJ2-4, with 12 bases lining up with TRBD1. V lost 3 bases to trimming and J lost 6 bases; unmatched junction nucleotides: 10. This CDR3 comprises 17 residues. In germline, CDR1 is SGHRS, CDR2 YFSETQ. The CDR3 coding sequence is TGCGCCAGCAGCTCGAAAACGGGACAGGGGGCCTCAAACATTCAGTACTTC. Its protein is CASSSKTGQGASNIQYF.

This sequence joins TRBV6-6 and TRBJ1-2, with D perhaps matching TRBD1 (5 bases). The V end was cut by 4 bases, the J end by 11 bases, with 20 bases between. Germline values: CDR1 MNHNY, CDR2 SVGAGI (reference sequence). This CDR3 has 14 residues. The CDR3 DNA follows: TGTGCCAGCAGTTTGACCAGGGATTCGGTAGGATACACCTTC. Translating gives CASSLTRDSVGYTF.

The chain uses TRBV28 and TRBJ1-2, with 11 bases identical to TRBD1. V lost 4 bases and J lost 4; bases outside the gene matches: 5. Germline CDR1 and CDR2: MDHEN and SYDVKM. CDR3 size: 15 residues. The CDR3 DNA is TGTGCCAGCAGTTCTGGGACAGGGGGGCTCTATGGCTACACCTTC. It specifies CASSSGTGGLYGYTF.

CDR3 nucleotides: TGTGCCACCAAGGCGCCGGGGGCCTACGAGCAGTACTTC. It is translated as CATKAPGAYEQYF. The gene calls are TRBV15 and TRBJ2-7; tentative D call: TRBD2 (6 bases). Germline V lookup: CDR1 LNHNV, CDR2 YYDKDF (reference sequence). The CDR3 is 13 residues long. V was pared by 7 bases and J by 2 bases, with 12 bases between.

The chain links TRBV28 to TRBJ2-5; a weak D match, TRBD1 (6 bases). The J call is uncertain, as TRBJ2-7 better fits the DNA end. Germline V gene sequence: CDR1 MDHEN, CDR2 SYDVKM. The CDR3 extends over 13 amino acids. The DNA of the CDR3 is TGTGCCAGCAACCTACCACAGGGTGACGAGCAGTACTTC. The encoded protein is CASNLPQGDEQYF.

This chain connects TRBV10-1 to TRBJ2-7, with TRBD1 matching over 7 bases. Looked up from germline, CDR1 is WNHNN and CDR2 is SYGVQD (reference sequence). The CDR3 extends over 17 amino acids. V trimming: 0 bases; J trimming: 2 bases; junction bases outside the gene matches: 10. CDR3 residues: CASSESMAGGTPYEQYF. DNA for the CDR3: TGCGCCAGCAGTGAGTCGATGGCAGGGGGTACCCCCTACGAGCAGTACTTC.

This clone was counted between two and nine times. CDR3 nucleotides: TGCGCCAGCAGCCAGGGTAATTTCGGAGCCTACGAGCAGTACTTC. As protein: CASSQGNFGAYEQYF. The rearrangement uses TRBV4-3 and TRBJ2-7; no definite D call. Trimming pared 3 bases from V and 2 bases from J, leaving 14 bases between. Germline V CDR1 and CDR2: LGHNA, YSLEER. The CDR3 spans 15 residues.

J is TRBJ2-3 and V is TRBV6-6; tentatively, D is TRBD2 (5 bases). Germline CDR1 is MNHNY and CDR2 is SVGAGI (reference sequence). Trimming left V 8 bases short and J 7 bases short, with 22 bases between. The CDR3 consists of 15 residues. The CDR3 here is CASHLQSGLVNTQYF. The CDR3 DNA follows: TGTGCCAGCCACCTACAGAGCGGCCTTGTGAATACGCAGTATTTT.

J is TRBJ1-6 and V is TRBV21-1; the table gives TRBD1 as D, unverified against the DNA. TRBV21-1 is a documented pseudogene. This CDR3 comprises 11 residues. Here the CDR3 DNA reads TGTGCCAGCGGACCGTACAGGGCCCTCCACTTT. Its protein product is CASGPYRALHF.

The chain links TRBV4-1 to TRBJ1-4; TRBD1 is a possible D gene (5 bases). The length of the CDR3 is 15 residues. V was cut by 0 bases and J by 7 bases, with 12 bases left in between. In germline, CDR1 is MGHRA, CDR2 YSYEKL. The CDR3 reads CASSQERGEGEKLFF. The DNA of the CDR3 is TGCGCCAGCAGCCAAGAGAGAGGGGAGGGTGAAAAACTGTTTTTT.